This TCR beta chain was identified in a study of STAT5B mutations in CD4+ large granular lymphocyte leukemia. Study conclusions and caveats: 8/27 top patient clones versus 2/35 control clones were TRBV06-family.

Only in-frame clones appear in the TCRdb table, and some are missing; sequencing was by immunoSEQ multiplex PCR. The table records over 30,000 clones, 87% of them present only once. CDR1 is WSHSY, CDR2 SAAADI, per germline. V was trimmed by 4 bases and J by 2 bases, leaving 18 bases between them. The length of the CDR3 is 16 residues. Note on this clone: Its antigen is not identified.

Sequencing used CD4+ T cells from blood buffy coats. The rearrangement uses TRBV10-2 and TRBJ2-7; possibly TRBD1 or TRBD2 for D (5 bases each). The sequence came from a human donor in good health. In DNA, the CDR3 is TGCGCCAGCAGTGGTGCGACTCCCCGGGACGCCTACGAGCAGTACTTC. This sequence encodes CASSGATPRDAYEQYF.